The 11 T cell receptor beta chains given below trace back to one sample, sequenced in a study of T-cell memory formation after mild COVID-19. One entry per CDR3 protein, called by TCRdb with MiXCR from the 5' RACE reads. This sample yields approximately 500,000 distinct CDR3 sequences, of which about 23% are seen a single time; around an eighth belongs to the top ten. The sample comprised PBMCs or a T cell subset sorted from them (not recorded which). The receptors shown here come from an adult woman who had mild COVID-19 (a few samples of this study predate the infection). Cell type and time point are not known.

This clonotype was counted a single time. V usage is TRBV2 and J usage is TRBJ1-6; 9 bases match TRBD1. The CDR3 runs 15 residues. Trimming cost V 5 bases and J 7 bases; bases outside gene matches: 6. Germline values: CDR1 SNHLY, CDR2 FYNNEI. CDR3 nucleotides: TGTGCCAGCAGTACAGGGGGCGTTCGGAATTCACCCCTCCACTTT. Its protein is CASSTGGVRNSPLHF.

The gene calls are TRBV19 and TRBJ1-1; D might be TRBD1 (6 bases). Deletions cut 7 bases from V and 2 bases from J, with 14 bases between. Germline CDR1 and CDR2: LNHDA and SQIVND (reference sequence). This CDR3 is built from 14 residues. CDR3 nucleotides: TGTGCCAGTAAGTACAGGGAAGGAAACACTGAAGCTTTCTTT. Translation: CASKYREGNTEAFF.

Only one count was recorded for this clonotype. The CDR3 nucleotides are TGCGCCAGCAGTTGGAAGGACAGTAGCTCCTACGAGCAGTACTTC. Translated, it gives CASSWKDSSSYEQYF. The chain employs TRBV5-1 and TRBJ2-7, with D maybe TRBD1 (6 bases). The CDR3 spans 15 residues. V shed 5 bases and J shed 0 bases, with 15 bases lying between them. CDR1 is SGHRS and CDR2 is YFSETQ in the germline V gene.

The chain recombines TRBV11-1 with TRBJ2-1, with D uncertain. Trimming took 0 bases from V and 6 from J, leaving 15 bases between them. CDR3 length equals 16 residues. Germline CDR1 reads SGHAT; CDR2 reads FQDESV (reference sequence). CDR3 bases: TGTGCCAGCAGCTTAGCGCTCGTGGTGTACCCCAATGAGCAGTTCTTC. As protein: CASSLALVVYPNEQFF. The variable domain in full, with the rest retrieved from reference TRBV11-1 and TRBJ2-1, is EAEVAQSPRYKITEKSQAVAFWCDPISGHATLYWYRQILGQGPELLVQFQDESVVDDSQLPKDRFSAERLKGVDSTLKIQPAELGDSAMYLCASSLALVVYPNEQFFGPGTRLTVL.

This sequence joins TRBV20-1 and TRBJ2-3; unclear D gene. Trimming took 8 bases from V and 0 from J, leaving 18 bases between them. The germline V gene encodes CDR1 DFQATT and CDR2 SNEGSKA (reference sequence). CDR3 length equals 15 residues. The CDR3 sequence: CSPAVLGRSTDTQYF. The DNA of the CDR3 is TGCAGTCCTGCGGTATTAGGGCGAAGCACAGATACGCAGTATTTT.

V and J are TRBV7-2 and TRBJ2-7; 10 bases are shared with TRBD1. This CDR3 spans 13 amino acids. Germline values: CDR1 SGHTA, CDR2 FQGNSA. The junction had 3 bases not matched to a gene; V was cut back by 4 bases and J by 6 bases. CDR3 in DNA: TGTGCCAGCAGCTCCCGGGACAGGGGCGAGCAGTACTTC. Its protein product is CASSSRDRGEQYF. Full variable domain (missing parts from reference TRBV7-2 and TRBJ2-7): GAGVSQSPSNKVTEKGKDVELRCDPISGHTALYWYRQSLGQGLEFLIYFQGNSAPDKSGLPSDRFSAERTGGSVSTLTIQRTQQEDSAVYLCASSSRDRGEQYFGPGTRLTVT.

This chain uses TRBV27 with TRBJ2-1; the D is unclear. Germline assignment: CDR1 MNHEY and CDR2 SMNVEV (reference sequence). V gave up 6 bases and J gave up 8 bases, with 20 bases separating them. The CDR3 loop spans 15 amino acids. The CDR3 DNA sequence: TGTGCCAGCAGCGAGATGTGGGGTAGGGTGGATGAGCAGTTCTTC. It encodes CASSEMWGRVDEQFF.

This clonotype has just a few counts. The gene calls are TRBV7-6 and TRBJ2-3; D call uncertain. The germline V and J ends were trimmed by 6 bases and 4 bases, with 17 bases remaining between them. Per germline, CDR1 SGHVS and CDR2 FNYEAQ. The CDR3 loop spans 15 amino acids. The CDR3: CASSRAAIGSDTQYF. The DNA of the CDR3 is TGTGCCAGCAGTCGGGCGGCGATTGGATCAGATACGCAGTATTTT. Full variable domain (remainder filled in from reference TRBV7-6 and TRBJ2-3): GAGVSQSPRYKVTKRGQDVALRCDPISGHVSLYWYRQALGQGPEFLTYFNYEAQQDKSGLPNDRFSAERPEGSISTLTIQRTEQRDSAMYRCASSRAAIGSDTQYFGPGTRLTVL.

The gene calls are TRBV12-3 or TRBV12-4 and TRBJ1-2; D not resolved. The V gene lost 2 bases and the J gene lost 8 bases, with 6 bases spanning the gap. CDR3 length: 11 amino acids. The CDR3 DNA reads TGTGCCAGCAGTTTAAACGGCGGCTACACCTTC. Translating it yields CASSLNGGYTF.

The chain couples TRBV7-9 to TRBJ1-1; D gene unclear. Between the trimmed V and J ends, which lost 4 bases and 8 bases, there was a span of 11 bases. The CDR3 has 12 amino acids. Germline V gene sequence: CDR1 SEHNR, CDR2 FQNEAQ (reference sequence). The CDR3 protein is CASSSSPGEAFF. The CDR3 DNA reads TGTGCCAGCAGCTCGAGCCCCGGAGAAGCTTTCTTT. The entire variable domain, with the rest obtained from reference TRBV7-9 and TRBJ1-1, is as follows: DTGVSQNPRHKITKRGQNVTFRCDPISEHNRLYWYRQTLGQGPEFLTYFQNEAQLEKSRLLSDRFSAERPKGSFSTLEIQRTEQGDSAMYLCASSSSPGEAFFGQGTRLTVV.

The rearrangement links TRBV2 to TRBJ2-3, with unresolved D. This CDR3 is built from 11 residues. Trimming removed 3 bases at V and 8 bases at J, with 6 bases between. Germline V gives CDR1 SNHLY, CDR2 FYNNEI. The CDR3 protein is CASSDYGTQYF. CDR3 DNA: TGTGCCAGCAGTGATTATGGTACGCAGTATTTT.